This TCR beta chain was sequenced in a study of graft-versus-host responses after intestinal transplantation. Study-wide context: In this cohort, recipients had multivisceral, liver-intestinal, or isolated intestinal transplants. Every one of the recipients received anti-thymocyte globulin induction and afterwards took tacrolimus and steroids for roughly three years.

V was shortened by 5 bases and J by 4 bases, with 11 bases between the two germline ends. The CDR3 consists of 13 residues. Germline CDR1 and CDR2: SEHNR and FQNEAQ (reference sequence). A word on this clone: Its antigen is undetermined.

Data came from immunoSEQ multiplex PCR; TCRdb stores just in-frame clones and leaves some out. The table has about 82,000 clones, roughly 91% seen once; the top ten hold 0.1%. Regarding the study as a whole: Early post-transplant HvG declines were associated with peak circulating GvH clone levels.

The rearrangement joins TRBV7-9 to TRBJ1-2; possibly TRBD1 for D (5 bases). The receptor was isolated from a human donor who received an intestinal transplant. The specimen was unstimulated CD4+ T cells sorted from spleen or lymph node cells, collected before intestinal transplant. CDR3 loop: CASSHDSVYGYTF. The CDR3 DNA sequence: TGTGCCAGCAGCCATGACAGTGTCTATGGCTACACCTTC.